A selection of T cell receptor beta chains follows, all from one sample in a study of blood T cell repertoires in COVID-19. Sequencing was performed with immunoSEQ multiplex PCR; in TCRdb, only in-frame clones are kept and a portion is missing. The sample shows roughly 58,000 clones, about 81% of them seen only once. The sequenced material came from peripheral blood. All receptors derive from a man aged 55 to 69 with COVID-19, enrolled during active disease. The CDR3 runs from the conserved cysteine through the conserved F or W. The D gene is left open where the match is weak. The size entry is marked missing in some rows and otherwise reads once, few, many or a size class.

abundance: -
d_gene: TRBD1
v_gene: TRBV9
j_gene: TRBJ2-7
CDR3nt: TGTGCCAGCAGCGTAGGGGACAGGGTAGGCGAGCAGTACTTC
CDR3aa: CASSVGDRVGEQYF

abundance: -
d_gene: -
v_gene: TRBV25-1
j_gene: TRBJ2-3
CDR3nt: TGTGCCAGCACCTCACAGGATACGAGCACAGATACGCAGTATTTT
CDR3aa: CASTSQDTSTDTQYF

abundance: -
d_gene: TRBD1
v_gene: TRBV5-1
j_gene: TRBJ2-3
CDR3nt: TGCGCCAGCAGCTTACAGGGGGCGGAAGGGACAGATACGCAGTATTTT
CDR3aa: CASSLQGAEGTDTQYF

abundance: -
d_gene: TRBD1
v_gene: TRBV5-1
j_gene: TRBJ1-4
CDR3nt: TGCGCCAGCAGCGAAGGCGGGACAGGGGTAGCAGGAACTAATGAAAAACTGTTTTTT
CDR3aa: CASSEGGTGVAGTNEKLFF

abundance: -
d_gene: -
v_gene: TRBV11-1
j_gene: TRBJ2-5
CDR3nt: TGTGCCAGCAGCTTCCACGCCAGGGGACAAGAGACCCAGTACTTC
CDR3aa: CASSFHARGQETQYF

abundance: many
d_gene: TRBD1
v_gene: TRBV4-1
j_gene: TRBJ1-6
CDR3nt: TGCGCCAGCAAACAGGGGGCTTCACCCCTCCACTTT
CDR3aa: CASKQGASPLHF

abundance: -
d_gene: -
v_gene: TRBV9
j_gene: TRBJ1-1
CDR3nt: TGTGCCAGCAGCGTAGATTGGGCCGAAAACACTGAAGCTTTCTTT
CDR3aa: CASSVDWAENTEAFF

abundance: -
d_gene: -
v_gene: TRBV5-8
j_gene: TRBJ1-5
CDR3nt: TGTGCCAGCATCCCCAAACAAGGGGTCGGCAATCAGCCCCAGCATTTT
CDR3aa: CASIPKQGVGNQPQHF

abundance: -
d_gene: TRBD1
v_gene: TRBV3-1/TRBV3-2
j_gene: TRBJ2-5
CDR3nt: TGTGCCAGCAGCCAAAGGGACAGAAAAACCCAAGAGACCCAGTACTTC
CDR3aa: CASSQRDRKTQETQYF

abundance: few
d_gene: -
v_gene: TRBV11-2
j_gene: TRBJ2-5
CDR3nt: TGTGCCAGCAGCTGGGGGCGGGAGCAAGAGACCCAGTACTTC
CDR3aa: CASSWGREQETQYF

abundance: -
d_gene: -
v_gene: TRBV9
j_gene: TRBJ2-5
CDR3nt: TGTGCCAGCAGCGTAGGTTCTACAGTCCAAGAGACCCAGTACTTC
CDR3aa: CASSVGSTVQETQYF

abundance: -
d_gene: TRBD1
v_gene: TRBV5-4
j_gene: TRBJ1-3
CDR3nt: TGTGCCAGCGGGACAGATGGAAACACCATATATTTT
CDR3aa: CASGTDGNTIYF

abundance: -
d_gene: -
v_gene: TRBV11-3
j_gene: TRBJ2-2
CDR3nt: TGTGCCAGCAGCTTCCCTCTAACCGGGGAGCTGTTTTTT
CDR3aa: CASSFPLTGELFF

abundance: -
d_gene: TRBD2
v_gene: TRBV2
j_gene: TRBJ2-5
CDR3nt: TGTGCCAGCAGTCGACTAGCGGGGGAGCAAGAGACCCAGTACTTC
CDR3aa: CASSRLAGEQETQYF

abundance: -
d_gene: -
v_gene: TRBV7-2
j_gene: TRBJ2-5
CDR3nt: TGTGCCAGCAGCTTATCGGTTACGGAGACCCAGTACTTC
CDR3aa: CASSLSVTETQYF

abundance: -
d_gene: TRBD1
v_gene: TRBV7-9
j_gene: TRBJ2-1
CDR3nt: TGTGCCAGCAGCTCCCCGGGACAGGGGACGCACCCCCAGTTCTTC
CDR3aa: CASSSPGQGTHPQFF

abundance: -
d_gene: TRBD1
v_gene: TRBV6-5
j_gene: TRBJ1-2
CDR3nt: TGTGCCAGCAGCCGCCGGGACAGGGCAGGTGGCTACACCTTC
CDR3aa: CASSRRDRAGGYTF

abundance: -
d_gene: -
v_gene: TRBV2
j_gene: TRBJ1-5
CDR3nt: TGTGCCAGCAGTGAAGGGCAGGACTTAGGCAATCAGCCCCAGCATTTT
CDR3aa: CASSEGQDLGNQPQHF

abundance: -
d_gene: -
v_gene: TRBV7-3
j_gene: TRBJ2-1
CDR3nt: TGTGCCAGCAGCTTAGGGCTAGCACGCAATGAGCAGTTCTTC
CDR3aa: CASSLGLARNEQFF

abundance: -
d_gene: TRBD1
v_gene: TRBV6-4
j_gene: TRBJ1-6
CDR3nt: TGTGCCAGCCGCCTTACCGGGACAGGGAGCTCACCCCTCCACTTT
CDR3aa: CASRLTGTGSSPLHF

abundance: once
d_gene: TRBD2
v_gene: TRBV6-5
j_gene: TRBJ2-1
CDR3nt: TGTGCCAGCATCGCGCAATATAGCGGGACGGAGCAGTTCTTC
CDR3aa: CASIAQYSGTEQFF

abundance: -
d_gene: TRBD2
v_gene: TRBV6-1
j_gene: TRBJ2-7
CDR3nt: TGTGCCAGCAGTGAACCCGAAGACAGGGCTTCACGGCTAGCGGGGAACGAGCAGTACTTC
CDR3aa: CASSEPEDRASRLAGNEQYF

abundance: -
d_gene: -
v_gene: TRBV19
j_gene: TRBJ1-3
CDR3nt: TGTGCCAGTAGTGTGGACAGCTCTGGAAACACCATATATTTT
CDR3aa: CASSVDSSGNTIYF

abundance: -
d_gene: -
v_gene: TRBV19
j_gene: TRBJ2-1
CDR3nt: TGTGCCAGTAGTTTGGGAGTACAGTACAATGAGCAGTTCTTC
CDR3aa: CASSLGVQYNEQFF

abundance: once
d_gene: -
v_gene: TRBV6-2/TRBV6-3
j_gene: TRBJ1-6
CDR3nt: TGTGCCAGCAGTTACGGCGGGACGGGGGATTCACCCCTCCACTTT
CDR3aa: CASSYGGTGDSPLHF

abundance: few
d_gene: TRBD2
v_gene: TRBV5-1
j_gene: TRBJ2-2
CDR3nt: TGCGCCAGCAGCTTGGGCACGCGGGGGTTGAACACCGGGGAGCTGTTTTTT
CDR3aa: CASSLGTRGLNTGELFF

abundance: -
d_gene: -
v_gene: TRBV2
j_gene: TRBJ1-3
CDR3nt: TGTGCCAGCAGCCAGAAGGGGGTTCTTCCCTTTCTCTCGGCTGGAAACACCATATATTTT
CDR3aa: CASSQKGVLPFLSAGNTIYF

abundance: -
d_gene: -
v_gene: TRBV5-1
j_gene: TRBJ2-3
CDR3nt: TGCGCCAGCAGCTCCAGAAGCGGCACAGATACGCAGTATTTT
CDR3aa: CASSSRSGTDTQYF

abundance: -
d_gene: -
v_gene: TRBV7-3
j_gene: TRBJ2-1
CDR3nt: TGTGCCAGCAGCTCCGGGACAAATTCCAACAATGAGCAGTTCTTC
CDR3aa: CASSSGTNSNNEQFF

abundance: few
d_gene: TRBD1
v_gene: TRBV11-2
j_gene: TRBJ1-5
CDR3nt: TGTGCCAGCAGCCGGACAGGGTTAGATCAGCCCCAGCATTTT
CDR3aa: CASSRTGLDQPQHF

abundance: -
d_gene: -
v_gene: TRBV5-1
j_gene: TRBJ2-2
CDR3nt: TGCGCCAGCAGCTTCGGGGGTATCGGGGAGCTGTTTTTT
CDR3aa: CASSFGGIGELFF

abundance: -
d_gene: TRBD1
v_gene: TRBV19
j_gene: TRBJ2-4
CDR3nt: TGTGCCAGTAGTATAGAGGGACAGGGTTTTGACATTCAGTACTTC
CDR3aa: CASSIEGQGFDIQYF

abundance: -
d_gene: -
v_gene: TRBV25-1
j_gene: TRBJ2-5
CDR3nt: TGTGCCAGCAGTGACAGGGCGGGGAACCAAGAGACCCAGTACTTC
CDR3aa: CASSDRAGNQETQYF

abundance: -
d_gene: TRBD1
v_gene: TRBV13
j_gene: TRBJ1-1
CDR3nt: TGTGCCAGCAGCCGGAATCAGGGGGCTCTGCGAGCTTTCTTT
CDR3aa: CASSRNQGALRAFF

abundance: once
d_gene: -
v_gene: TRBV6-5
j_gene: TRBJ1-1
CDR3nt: TGTGCCAGCGGGCACACAGGGACTGAAGCTTTCTTT
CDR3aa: CASGHTGTEAFF

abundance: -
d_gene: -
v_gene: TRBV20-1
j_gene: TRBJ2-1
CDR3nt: TGCAGTGCTAGTGACAGGTACCCTCGCAATGAGCAGTTCTTC
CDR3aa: CSASDRYPRNEQFF

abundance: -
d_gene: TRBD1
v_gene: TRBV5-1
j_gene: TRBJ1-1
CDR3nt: TGCGCCAGCAGCTTGGTGCAGGGGGCTGCTGCTTTCTTT
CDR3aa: CASSLVQGAAAFF

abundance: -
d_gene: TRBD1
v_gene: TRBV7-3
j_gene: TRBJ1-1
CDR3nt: TGTGCCAGCAGCTTAAACAGGGGTACTGAAGCTTTCTTT
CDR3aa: CASSLNRGTEAFF

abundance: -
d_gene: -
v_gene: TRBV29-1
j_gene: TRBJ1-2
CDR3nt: TGCAGCGTTGCTGGGGGGGCCGGTGGCTACACCTTC
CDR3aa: CSVAGGAGGYTF

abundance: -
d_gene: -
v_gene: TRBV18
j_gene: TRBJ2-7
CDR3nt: TGTGCCAGCTCACGCGGATCCGCCAGATCCTACGAGCAGTACTTC
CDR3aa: CASSRGSARSYEQYF

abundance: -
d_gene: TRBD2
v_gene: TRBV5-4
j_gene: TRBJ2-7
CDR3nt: TGTGCCAGCAGCTTGGCCGGGACTAGCGGGGGGGAGTACTTC
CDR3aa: CASSLAGTSGGEYF

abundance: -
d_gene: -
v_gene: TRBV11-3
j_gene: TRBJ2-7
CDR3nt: TGTGCCAGCAGCTTAGATTTGCGCGGCCGAGGGGGTCTCTACGAGCAGTACTTC
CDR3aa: CASSLDLRGRGGLYEQYF

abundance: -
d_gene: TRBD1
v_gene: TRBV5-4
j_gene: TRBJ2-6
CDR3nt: TGTGCCAGCAGCTCCAGACAGGGGAGCTCTGGGGCCAACGTCCTGACTTTC
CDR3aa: CASSSRQGSSGANVLTF

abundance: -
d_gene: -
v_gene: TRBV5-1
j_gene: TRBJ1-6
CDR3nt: TGCGCCAGCAGAGAACAGGTTACAGCTAATTCACCCCTCCACTTT
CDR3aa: CASREQVTANSPLHF

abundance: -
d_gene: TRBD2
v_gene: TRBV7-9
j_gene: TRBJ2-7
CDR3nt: TGTGCCAGCAGCGAAACTAGCGGGAGGTTCTACGAGCAGTACTTC
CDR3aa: CASSETSGRFYEQYF

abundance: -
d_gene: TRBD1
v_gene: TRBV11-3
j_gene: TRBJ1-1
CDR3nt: TGTGCCAGCCAGGGGGACACTGAAGCTTTCTTT
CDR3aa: CASQGDTEAFF

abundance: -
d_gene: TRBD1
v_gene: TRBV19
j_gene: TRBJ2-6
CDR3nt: TGTGCCAGTAGTACAGGGGGCACTGGGGCCAACGTCCTGACTTTC
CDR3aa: CASSTGGTGANVLTF

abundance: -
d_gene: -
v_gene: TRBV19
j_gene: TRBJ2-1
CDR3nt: TGTGCCAGTAGTATGCCCCACCGACCAGGGCCTGAGCAGTTCTTC
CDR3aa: CASSMPHRPGPEQFF

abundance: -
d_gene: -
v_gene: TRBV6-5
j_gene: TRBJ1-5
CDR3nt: TGTGCCAGCAGTTACTCTATTAGCAATCAGCCCCAGCATTTT
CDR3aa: CASSYSISNQPQHF

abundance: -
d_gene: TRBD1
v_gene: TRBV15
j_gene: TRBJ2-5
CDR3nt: TGTGCCACCAGCTCGGTGACAGGGGGCAAAGAGACCCAGTACTTC
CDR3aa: CATSSVTGGKETQYF

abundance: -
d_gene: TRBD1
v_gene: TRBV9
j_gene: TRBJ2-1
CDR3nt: TGTGCCAGCAGCGTAGCGGGGACAGCCGATGAGCAGTTCTTC
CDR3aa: CASSVAGTADEQFF

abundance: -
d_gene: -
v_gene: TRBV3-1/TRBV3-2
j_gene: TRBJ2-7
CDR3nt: TGTGCCAGCAGCCAAACCCTCCTCGGCAGGGGGGTCCTGAGCTCCTACGAGCAGTACTTC
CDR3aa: CASSQTLLGRGVLSSYEQYF